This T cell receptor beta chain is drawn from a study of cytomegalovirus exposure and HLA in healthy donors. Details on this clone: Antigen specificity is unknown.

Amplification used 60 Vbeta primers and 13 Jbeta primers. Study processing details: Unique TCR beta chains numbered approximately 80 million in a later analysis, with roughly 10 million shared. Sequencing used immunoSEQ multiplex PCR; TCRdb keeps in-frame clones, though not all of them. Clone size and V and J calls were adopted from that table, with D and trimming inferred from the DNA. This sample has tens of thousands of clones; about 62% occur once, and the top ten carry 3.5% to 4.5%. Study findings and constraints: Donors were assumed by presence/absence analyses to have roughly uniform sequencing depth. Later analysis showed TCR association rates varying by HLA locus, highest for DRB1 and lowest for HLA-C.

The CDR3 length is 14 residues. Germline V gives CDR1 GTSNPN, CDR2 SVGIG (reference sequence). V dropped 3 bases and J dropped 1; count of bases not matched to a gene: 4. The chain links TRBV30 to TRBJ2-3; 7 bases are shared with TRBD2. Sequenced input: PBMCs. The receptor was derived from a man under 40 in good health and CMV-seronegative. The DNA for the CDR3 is TGTGCCTGGAGGGAGGCGGGAGGCACAGATACGCAGTATTTT. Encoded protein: CAWREAGGTDTQYF.